The 26 T cell receptor beta chains below all came from one sample that was sequenced in a study of cytomegalovirus exposure and HLA in healthy donors. The study ran its PCR with 60 Vbeta and 13 Jbeta primers. The assay was immunoSEQ multiplex PCR, and TCRdb's table has in-frame clones only and misses some. The sample yields 130,000 or so clones, approximately 8.7% seen once. Sequenced material: PBMCs. The receptors derive from a man aged 35 to 55 in good health and CMV-seronegative.

This CDR3 reads CASSSPGDRVNSPLHF. The CDR3 nucleotides are TGTGCCAGCAGTTCCCCAGGGGACAGGGTTAATTCACCCCTCCACTTT. The genes are TRBV27 and TRBJ1-6; 9 positions agree with TRBD1. CDR3 length: 16 amino acids. Germline values: CDR1 MNHEY, CDR2 SMNVEV (reference sequence). Germline trimming cut 4 bases from V and 6 bases from J; bases unmatched to any gene: 7.

The chain joins TRBV29-1 to TRBJ2-1; 7 bases match TRBD1. Trimming took 5 bases from V and 2 from J; bases not matched to a gene: 6. Germline CDR1 is SQVTM and CDR2 is ANQGSEA. The CDR3 length is 14 residues. The CDR3 loop is CSVRDRLTYNEQFF. In nucleotides, the CDR3 is TGCAGCGTTAGGGACAGACTTACCTACAATGAGCAGTTCTTC.

The genes are TRBV10-3 and TRBJ2-7, with D possibly TRBD1 on 5 matching bases. The CDR3 covers 12 residues. V was cut by 4 bases and J by 2 bases, with 6 bases left in between. Germline assignment: CDR1 ENHRY and CDR2 SYGVKD. The CDR3 sequence: CAISGQPYEQYF. The CDR3 DNA is TGTGCCATCAGTGGACAGCCCTACGAGCAGTACTTC.

This clone has a handful of counts. The CDR3 DNA is TGTGCCAGCAGTTCCGGGACTAGCGGTTCCTACGAGCAGTACTTC. Translated: CASSSGTSGSYEQYF. J is TRBJ2-7 and V is TRBV7-2, with 11 bases aligning to TRBD2. Germline-derived CDR1 and CDR2 are SGHTA and FQGNSA. With V trimmed by 6 bases and J by 1 base, 5 bases remained unmatched. This CDR3 spans 15 amino acids.

The rearrangement joins TRBV5-6 to TRBJ2-5; 10 nucleotides align to TRBD2. The CDR3 sequence is 15 residues long. The V gene's germline CDR1 is SGHDT and CDR2 YYEEEE. The V and J ends lost 4 bases and 5 bases, in that order; junction bases with no gene match: 8. The CDR3: CASSGGLAYGETQYF. The CDR3 bases are TGTGCCAGCAGCGGGGGACTAGCGTACGGCGAGACCCAGTACTTC.

J is TRBJ2-2 and V is TRBV30, with D hard to call. V lost 2 bases to trimming and J lost 8 bases, with 12 bases between them. This CDR3 is 13 amino acids long. Looked up from germline, CDR1 is GTSNPN and CDR2 is SVGIG (reference sequence). This CDR3 is CAWSTNPIGELFF. In DNA form, the CDR3 reads TGTGCCTGGAGTACTAACCCAATAGGGGAGCTGTTTTTT.

The rearrangement joins TRBV10-3 to TRBJ2-3; TRBD2 matches at 8 bases. The germline V gene encodes CDR1 ENHRY and CDR2 SYGVKD. After removal of 3 bases from V and 2 bases from J, the junction contained 13 bases not matched to a gene. The CDR3 covers 18 residues. The CDR3 DNA sequence: TGTGCCATCAGTGACTCCCTCGGGGGGGGGAGAACCACAGATACGCAGTATTTT. The encoded protein is CAISDSLGGGRTTDTQYF.

The J gene is TRBJ2-5, the V gene TRBV19, with D possibly matching TRBD1 (5 bases). The V end lost 9 bases, the J end lost 1 base, and 15 bases lay between the germline ends. This CDR3 has 14 residues. CDR1 is LNHDA and CDR2 is SQIVND in the germline V gene (reference sequence). Here the CDR3 DNA reads TGTGCCAGAACCGCAGGACACGTCCAAGAGACCCAGTACTTC. The encoded protein is CARTAGHVQETQYF. Based on the CDR3 plus reference TRBV19 and TRBJ2-5, the full variable domain is DGGITQSPKYLFRKEGQNVTLSCEQNLNHDAMYWYRQDPGQGLRLIYYSQIVNDFQKGDIAEGYSVSREKKESFPLTVTSAQKNPTAFYLCARTAGHVQETQYFGPGTRLLVL.

The chain joins TRBV14 to TRBJ2-5, with 8 bases that match TRBD1. The CDR3 covers 17 residues. CDR1 SGHDN and CDR2 FVKESK come from the germline V gene. Trimming removed 1 base from V and 5 bases from J; junction bases left unmatched: 12. The CDR3 loop reads CASSQGVPGGARETQYF. CDR3 coding DNA: TGTGCCAGCAGCCAAGGTGTTCCAGGGGGCGCGAGGGAGACCCAGTACTTC.

This clone came up many times. This rearrangement joins TRBV14 to TRBJ1-1, with D tentatively TRBD1 (6 bases). V gave up 4 bases and J gave up 0 bases, with 15 bases separating them. The CDR3 has 16 residues. Per germline, CDR1 SGHDN and CDR2 FVKESK. CDR3 region: CASSPGQTRMNTEAFF. DNA for the CDR3: TGTGCCAGCAGCCCAGGACAGACCCGAATGAACACTGAAGCTTTCTTT.

V usage is TRBV6-1 and J usage is TRBJ2-7, with 8 positions matching TRBD1. Germline CDR1 is MNHNS and CDR2 is SASEGT. The V gene end was trimmed by 2 bases and the J gene end by 3 bases; junction bases not matched to a gene: 3. The CDR3 length is 14 residues. DNA for the CDR3: TGTGCCAGCAGTGAACGGACAGGGTTCTACGAGCAGTACTTC. This translates into CASSERTGFYEQYF.

The table lists this clone with a few counts. V usage is TRBV19 and J usage is TRBJ1-5; a possible D gene is TRBD1 (6 bases). The germline V gene encodes CDR1 LNHDA and CDR2 SQIVND (reference sequence). This CDR3 is 14 amino acids long. With 5 bases removed from V and 5 bases from J, the gap between germline ends came to 13 bases. CDR3: CASSSRTAYQPQHF. In DNA form, the CDR3 reads TGTGCCAGTAGTTCGAGGACAGCTTATCAGCCCCAGCATTTT. The full variable domain, in which reference TRBV19 and TRBJ1-5 provide the parts outside the CDR3, is DGGITQSPKYLFRKEGQNVTLSCEQNLNHDAMYWYRQDPGQGLRLIYYSQIVNDFQKGDIAEGYSVSREKKESFPLTVTSAQKNPTAFYLCASSSRTAYQPQHFGDGTRLSIL.

Only a few counts were recorded for this clone. The chain links TRBV13 to TRBJ2-3; the D gene is possibly TRBD1 (6 bases). From germline, CDR1 is PRHDT and CDR2 FYEKMQ (reference sequence). Between the trimmed V and J ends, which lost 5 bases and 6 bases, there was a span of 12 bases. This CDR3 contains 13 residues. In DNA form, the CDR3 reads TGTGCCAGCAGCCATGGGGGCCTCGATACGCAGTATTTT. Protein product: CASSHGGLDTQYF.

The chain carries TRBV6-1 and TRBJ1-1; D is perhaps TRBD1 (6 bases). CDR1 is MNHNS and CDR2 is SASEGT in the germline V gene. The CDR3 extends over 19 amino acids. Trimming pared 2 bases from V and 7 bases from J, leaving 29 bases between. The CDR3 spells CASSELWVQEGNRVDEAFF. CDR3 nucleotide sequence: TGTGCCAGCAGTGAACTTTGGGTACAAGAGGGGAACAGGGTGGATGAAGCTTTCTTT.

This clone has a handful of counts. This chain joins TRBV18 and TRBJ2-1, with D perhaps matching TRBD2 (5 bases). Germline CDR1 is KGHSH and CDR2 is LQKENI. V lost 2 bases and J 4 bases, leaving 9 bases between the germline ends. The CDR3 has 14 residues. The CDR3 is CASSPRTRYNEQFF. For the CDR3, the DNA is TGTGCCAGCTCACCAAGGACTCGATACAATGAGCAGTTCTTC.

This clone was seen a handful of times. The chain recombines TRBV2 with TRBJ2-3; tentatively, D is TRBD1 (7 bases). The germline gives CDR1 SNHLY, CDR2 FYNNEI. The V end was cut by 10 bases, the J end by 2 bases, with 16 bases between. The CDR3 length is 14 residues. Here the CDR3 reads CAIGGGFLTDTQYF. In DNA, the CDR3 is TGTGCCATCGGAGGGGGCTTCCTCACAGATACGCAGTATTTT.

V is TRBV7-9 and J is TRBJ2-7; D call uncertain. The CDR3 loop spans 14 amino acids. Trimming took off 1 base at V and 1 base at J, with 8 bases between the two ends. CDR1 is SEHNR, CDR2 FQNEAQ, per germline (reference sequence). The CDR3 region is CASSLGHQSYEQYF. CDR3 bases: TGTGCCAGCAGCTTAGGGCACCAGTCCTACGAGCAGTACTTC.

The CDR3 coding sequence is TGTGCCAGCAGCTCCCTTTCGGCAAAACAGACTGGGGCCAACGTCCTGACTTTC. Translated, it gives CASSSLSAKQTGANVLTF. The rearrangement uses TRBV7-9 and TRBJ2-6; D uncertain. This CDR3 is built from 18 residues. The V end was cut by 4 bases, the J end by 2 bases, with 18 bases between. Germline V gene data show CDR1 as SEHNR and CDR2 as FQNEAQ (reference sequence).

This clone has more than one count but fewer than ten. The chain joins TRBV6-5 to TRBJ1-1; TRBD1 matches at 7 bases. This CDR3 comprises 13 residues. The germline gives CDR1 MNHEY, CDR2 SVGAGI. V gave up 9 bases and J gave up 0 bases; unmatched junction bases: 4. The CDR3 loop reads CARKGQLNTEAFF. In nucleotides, the CDR3 is TGTGCCAGAAAGGGACAGCTGAACACTGAAGCTTTCTTT.

This clone has more than one count but fewer than ten. The chain is built from TRBV7-9 and TRBJ2-7, with a tentative D call TRBD2 (5 bases). This CDR3 spans 14 amino acids. CDR1 is SEHNR and CDR2 is FQNEAQ in the germline V gene (reference sequence). Trimming took 5 bases from V and 2 from J, leaving 13 bases between them. The CDR3 reads CASSPRTGTYEQYF. DNA of the CDR3: TGTGCCAGCAGCCCTAGGACTGGGACCTACGAGCAGTACTTC. Drawing the rest from reference TRBV7-9 and TRBJ2-7, the complete variable domain is DTGVSQNPRHKITKRGQNVTFRCDPISEHNRLYWYRQTLGQGPEFLTYFQNEAQLEKSRLLSDRFSAERPKGSFSTLEIQRTEQGDSAMYLCASSPRTGTYEQYFGPGTRLTVT.

V is TRBV5-1 and J is TRBJ2-7; the match to TRBD2 covers 8 bases. The V and J ends lost 2 bases and 6 bases, in that order; junction bases with no gene match: 7. Germline V gene sequence: CDR1 SGHRS, CDR2 YFSETQ. This CDR3 comprises 14 residues. In nucleotides, the CDR3 is TGCGCCAGCAGCTTAATCCTAGCGGGCTCCGAGCAGTACTTC. It codes for CASSLILAGSEQYF.

The sample holds a few counts of this clone. This chain uses TRBV6-1 with TRBJ1-5, with D possibly matching TRBD1 (6 bases). In germline, CDR1 is MNHNS, CDR2 SASEGT. Trimming removed 6 bases at V and 2 bases at J, with 14 bases between. CDR3 length: 15 amino acids. The CDR3 coding sequence is TGTGCCAGCAGAGCAGGGGTTTATGGCAATCAGCCCCAGCATTTT. This translates into CASRAGVYGNQPQHF.

The chain employs TRBV7-9 and TRBJ2-1, with D perhaps matching TRBD2 (7 bases). Trimming left V 3 bases short and J 0 bases short, with 12 bases between. Germline V gene data show CDR1 as SEHNR and CDR2 as FQNEAQ (reference sequence). The CDR3 runs to 16 residues. The chain's CDR3 is CASSFAGGRSYNEQFF. Written as DNA, the CDR3 is TGTGCCAGCAGCTTTGCCGGGGGGCGCTCCTACAATGAGCAGTTCTTC.

This clone has only a few counts. The chain recombines TRBV5-1 with TRBJ2-1; 8 nucleotides line up with TRBD1. CDR1 and CDR2 (germline): SGHRS, YFSETQ. There are 15 residues in the CDR3. V shed 3 bases, J shed 3 bases, and the junction held 5 bases outside the gene matches. The CDR3, as DNA: TGCGCCAGCAGCTACAGGGGGTCCTTCTACAATGAGCAGTTCTTC. Its translation is CASSYRGSFYNEQFF.

This clone appeared a few times. This sequence joins TRBV30 and TRBJ1-2, with D possibly matching TRBD1 (6 bases). CDR3 length equals 16 residues. V was shortened by 1 base and J by 7 bases, with 22 bases between the two germline ends. CDR1 is GTSNPN, CDR2 SVGIG, per germline (reference sequence). CDR3 amino acids: CAWSDRTGSLYSGYTF. The CDR3 DNA follows: TGTGCCTGGAGTGATCGAACAGGGTCCCTCTACTCTGGCTACACCTTC.

V usage is TRBV19 and J usage is TRBJ2-3; possible D gene TRBD2, 6 bases. Germline loops: CDR1 LNHDA, CDR2 SQIVND (reference sequence). There are 16 residues in the CDR3. The ends were cut back, 5 bases at V and 0 bases at J, with 15 bases in the middle. The CDR3 spells CASSPRLGPSTDTQYF. Written as DNA, the CDR3 is TGTGCCAGTAGTCCACGACTAGGCCCTAGCACAGATACGCAGTATTTT.